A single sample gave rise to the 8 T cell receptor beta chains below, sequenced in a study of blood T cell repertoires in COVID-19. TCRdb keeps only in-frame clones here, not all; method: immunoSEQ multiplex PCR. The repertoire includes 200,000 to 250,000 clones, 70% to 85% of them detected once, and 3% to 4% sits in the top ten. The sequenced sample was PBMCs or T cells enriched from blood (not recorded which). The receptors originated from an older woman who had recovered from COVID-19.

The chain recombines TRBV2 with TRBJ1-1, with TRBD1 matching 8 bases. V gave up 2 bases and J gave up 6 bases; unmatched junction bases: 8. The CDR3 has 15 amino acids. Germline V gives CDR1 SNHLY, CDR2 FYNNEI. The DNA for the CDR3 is TGTGCCAGCAGTGAATCAGCCAGGGGGCCTTCTGAAGCTTTCTTT. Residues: CASSESARGPSEAFF.

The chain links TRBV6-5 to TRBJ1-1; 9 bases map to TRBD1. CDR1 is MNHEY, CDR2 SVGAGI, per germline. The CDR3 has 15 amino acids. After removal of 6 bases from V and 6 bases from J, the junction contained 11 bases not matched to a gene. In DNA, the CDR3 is TGTGCCAGCAGCCGATCAGGACAGGGGTTATCTGAAGCTTTCTTT. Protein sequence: CASSRSGQGLSEAFF.

CDR3 loop: CASSLVSYEQFF. CDR3 DNA sequence: TGTGCCAGCAGCTTAGTTTCGTATGAGCAGTTCTTC. V gene TRBV7-8 combines with J gene TRBJ2-1, with D unclear. This CDR3 has 12 amino acids. Germline V gives CDR1 SGHVS, CDR2 FQNEAQ. V lost 1 base and J 8 bases, leaving 6 bases between the germline ends.

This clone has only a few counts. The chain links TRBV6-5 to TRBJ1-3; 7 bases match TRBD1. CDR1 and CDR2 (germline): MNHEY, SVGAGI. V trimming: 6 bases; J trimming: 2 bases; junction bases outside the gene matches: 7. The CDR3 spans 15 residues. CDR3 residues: CASRTTGAAGNTIYF. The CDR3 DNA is TGTGCCAGCAGGACCACAGGGGCGGCTGGAAACACCATATATTTT.

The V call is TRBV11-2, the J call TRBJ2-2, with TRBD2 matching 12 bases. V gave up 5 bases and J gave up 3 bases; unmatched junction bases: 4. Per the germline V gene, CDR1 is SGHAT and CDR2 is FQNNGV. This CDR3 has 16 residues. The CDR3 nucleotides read TGTGCCAGCAGCGTAAGACTAGCGGGGGACACCGGGGAGCTGTTTTTT. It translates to CASSVRLAGDTGELFF.

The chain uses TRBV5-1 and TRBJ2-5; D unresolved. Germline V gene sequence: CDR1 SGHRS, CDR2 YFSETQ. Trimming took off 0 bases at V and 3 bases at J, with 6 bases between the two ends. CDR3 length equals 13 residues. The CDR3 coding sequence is TGCGCCAGCAGCTTGGGACACAAAGAGACCCAGTACTTC. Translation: CASSLGHKETQYF.

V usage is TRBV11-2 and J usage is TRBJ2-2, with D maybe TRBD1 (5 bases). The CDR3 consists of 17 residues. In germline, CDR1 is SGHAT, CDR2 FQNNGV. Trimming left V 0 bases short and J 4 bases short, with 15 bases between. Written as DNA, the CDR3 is TGTGCCAGCAGCTTAGAGGAGTCAGGGTTGAGCACCGGGGAGCTGTTTTTT. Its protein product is CASSLEESGLSTGELFF.

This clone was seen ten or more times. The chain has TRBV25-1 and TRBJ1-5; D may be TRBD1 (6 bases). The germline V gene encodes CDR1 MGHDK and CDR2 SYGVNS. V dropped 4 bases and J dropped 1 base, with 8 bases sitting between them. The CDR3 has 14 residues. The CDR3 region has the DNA TGTGCCAGCAGTGTAACAGGGAGCAATCAGCCCCAGCATTTT. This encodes CASSVTGSNQPQHF.